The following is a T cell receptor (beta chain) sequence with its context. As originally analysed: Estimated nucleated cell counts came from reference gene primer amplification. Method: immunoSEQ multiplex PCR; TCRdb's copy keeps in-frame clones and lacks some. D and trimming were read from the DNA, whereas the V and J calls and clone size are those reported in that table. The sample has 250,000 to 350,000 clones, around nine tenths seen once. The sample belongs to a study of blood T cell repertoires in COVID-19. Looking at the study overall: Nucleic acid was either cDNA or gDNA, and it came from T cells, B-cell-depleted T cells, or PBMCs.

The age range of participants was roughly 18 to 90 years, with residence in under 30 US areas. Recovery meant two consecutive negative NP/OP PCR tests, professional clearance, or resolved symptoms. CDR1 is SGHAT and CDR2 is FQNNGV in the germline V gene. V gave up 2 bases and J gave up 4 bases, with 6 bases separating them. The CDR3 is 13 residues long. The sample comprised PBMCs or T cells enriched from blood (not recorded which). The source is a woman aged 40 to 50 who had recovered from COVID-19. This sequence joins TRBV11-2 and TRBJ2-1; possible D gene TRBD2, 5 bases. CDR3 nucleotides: TGTGCCAGCAGCTTAAGAGGGTACAATGAGCAGTTCTTC. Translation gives CASSLRGYNEQFF.